This T cell receptor (beta chain) was retrieved from a study of beta chain features in type 1 diabetes. Study at large: Healthy donors resembled patients in age, gender and cell yields. General observations from the study: Within the patient group, naive, central memory and Treg TCRB repertoires appeared more similar to each other than within healthy donors. Fewer insertions but more deletions were seen at VDJ junctions in type 1 diabetes patients. Equally in patients and controls, PCR might preferentially amplify shorter templates. People with Type 1 diabetes carried modestly yet significantly shorter TCRB CDR3s in all four CD4+ subsets.

To note about this clone: Its cognate antigen is unknown. The junction departs from the called germline gene at one end, perhaps through a read error.

Reverse transcribing all isolated RNA meant expressed TCRB transcripts were sequenced. The assay was immunoSEQ multiplex PCR, and TCRdb's table has in-frame clones only and misses some. Among hundreds of thousands of clones listed, roughly 12% were seen once. Germline lookup yields CDR1 SNHLY and CDR2 FYNNEI. The CDR3 is made up of 12 amino acids. The receptor was derived from a man aged 18 to 35 with type 1 diabetes. V gene TRBV2 combines with J gene TRBJ1-2; TRBD1 matches 7 bases. The sequencing input was naive CD4+ T cells from blood. In nucleotides, the CDR3 is TGTGCCTGCAGGGGGGAGTACTATGGCTACACCTTC. Residues: CACRGEYYGYTF.